This TCR beta chain was identified in a study of shared clonotypes between healthy human individuals. General study points: Shared across a handful of donors were 4% to 5% of the naive CD4 clonotypes. Sampling covered nothing but blood. Tissue TCR repertoires likely differ from those found in blood.

Between the trimmed V and J ends, which lost 3 bases and 0 bases, there was a span of 10 bases. This CDR3 contains 15 residues. Germline V lookup: CDR1 SGDLS, CDR2 YYNGEE. As concerns this clone: Its antigen is as yet unknown.

For every subset, genomic DNA was evenly distributed across several immunoSEQ plates. In replicate PCRs of sorted subsets, approximately 200 ng DNA, approximately 32,000 T cell genomes, was used. Here immunoSEQ multiplex PCR was the method, and the copy in TCRdb shows in-frame clones only, minus some. This sample yields roughly 1,500,000 clones, of which nearly 99% are seen a single time; roughly 0.45% belongs to the top ten. The sequence derives from a man aged 30 to 45 in good health. This chain joins TRBV9 and TRBJ1-3; D call uncertain. The sequenced material came from naive CD4+ T cells sorted from blood. Described subset: CD45RA+ positively selected. In nucleotides, the CDR3 is TGTGCCAGCAGCGACCCGGAGAGCTCTGGAAACACCATATATTTT. Its translation: CASSDPESSGNTIYF.